Each of the 8 T cell receptor beta chains below was sequenced from the same sample in a study of T cell changes during pregnancy in multiple sclerosis. Only in-frame clones appear in the TCRdb table, and some are missing; sequencing was by immunoSEQ multiplex PCR. The sample comprises around 97,000 clones, 75% to 95% of which are singletons, and roughly 0.77% rests with the top ten. Specimen: peripheral blood, collected in the second trimester of pregnancy. These receptors were taken from a female donor in good health, enrolled as a control in a pregnancy study.

The V call is TRBV12-5, the J call TRBJ2-1; no firm D call. Germline V gives CDR1 LGHNT, CDR2 FRNRAP. The CDR3 totals 12 residues. V lost 6 bases and J lost 0, with 3 bases in between. The CDR3 region has the DNA TGTGCTAGTGGGAGCTCCTACAATGAGCAGTTCTTC. Protein: CASGSSYNEQFF.

The chain recombines TRBV11-2 with TRBJ1-3, with 11 positions matching TRBD1. Germline CDR1 and CDR2: SGHAT and FQNNGV. There are 15 residues in the CDR3. With V trimmed by 6 bases and J by 2 bases, 3 bases remained unmatched. This chain's CDR3 is CASRPGQGAGNTIYF. The CDR3 bases are TGTGCCAGCAGACCGGGACAGGGGGCTGGAAACACCATATATTTT. The full variable domain, completed using reference TRBV11-2 and TRBJ1-3, is EAGVAQSPRYKIIEKRQSVAFWCNPISGHATLYWYQQILGQGPKLLIQFQNNGVVDDSQLPKDRFSAERLKGVDSTLKIQPAKLEDSAVYLCASRPGQGAGNTIYFGEGSWLTVV.

This clone was detected once. The rearrangement uses TRBV28 and TRBJ2-1; 9 nucleotides align to TRBD2. Germline V gives CDR1 MDHEN, CDR2 SYDVKM. J lost 10 bases, V lost 4 bases, and 8 bases had no gene match. The CDR3 is 14 residues long. In DNA form, the CDR3 reads TGTGCCAGCAGTTGGGCTAGCGGGACATCCGAGCAGTTCTTC. This translates into CASSWASGTSEQFF.

CDR3 region: CAWTPQIPGNTIYF. In nucleotides, the CDR3 is TGTGCCTGGACTCCACAAATCCCAGGAAACACCATATATTTT. The chain employs TRBV30 and TRBJ1-3; D remains ambiguous. Germline CDR1 GTSNPN, CDR2 SVGIG (reference sequence). The CDR3 runs 14 residues. With 4 bases removed from V and 4 bases from J, the gap between germline ends came to 14 bases.

V and J are TRBV6-6 and TRBJ2-7; 8 nucleotides match TRBD2. J lost 0 bases, V lost 5 bases, and 6 bases had no gene match. The CDR3 length is 15 residues. CDR1 is MNHNY and CDR2 is SVGAGI in the germline V gene (reference sequence). The CDR3 sequence is CASSHPAGDSYEQYF. Written as DNA, the CDR3 is TGTGCCAGCAGTCATCCAGCGGGAGACTCCTACGAGCAGTACTTC.

This chain joins TRBV6-6 and TRBJ2-2; 8 bases match TRBD1. Germline CDR1 and CDR2: MNHNY and SVGAGI (reference sequence). CDR3 size: 15 residues. V was pared by 5 bases and J by 4 bases, with 6 bases of the junction left unmatched. This CDR3 reads CASSRQGARTGELFF. CDR3 DNA: TGTGCCAGCAGTCGTCAGGGGGCGCGCACCGGGGAGCTGTTTTTT.

V usage is TRBV5-6 and J usage is TRBJ1-2; D may be TRBD1 (5 bases). Trimming cost V 1 base and J 4 bases, with 5 bases left between them. The germline gives CDR1 SGHDT, CDR2 YYEEEE. The CDR3 is 12 amino acids. CDR3 in amino acids: CASSLTGYGYTF. DNA of the CDR3: TGTGCCAGCAGCTTGACAGGCTATGGCTACACCTTC.

The rearrangement links TRBV30 to TRBJ1-2; 7 bases align to TRBD1. In germline, CDR1 is GTSNPN, CDR2 SVGIG (reference sequence). The CDR3 has 13 residues. The V gene end was trimmed by 5 bases and the J gene end by 6 bases; junction bases not matched to a gene: 9. The CDR3 here is CAWGTGTDHGYTF. The DNA for the CDR3 is TGTGCCTGGGGAACCGGGACAGATCATGGCTACACCTTC.